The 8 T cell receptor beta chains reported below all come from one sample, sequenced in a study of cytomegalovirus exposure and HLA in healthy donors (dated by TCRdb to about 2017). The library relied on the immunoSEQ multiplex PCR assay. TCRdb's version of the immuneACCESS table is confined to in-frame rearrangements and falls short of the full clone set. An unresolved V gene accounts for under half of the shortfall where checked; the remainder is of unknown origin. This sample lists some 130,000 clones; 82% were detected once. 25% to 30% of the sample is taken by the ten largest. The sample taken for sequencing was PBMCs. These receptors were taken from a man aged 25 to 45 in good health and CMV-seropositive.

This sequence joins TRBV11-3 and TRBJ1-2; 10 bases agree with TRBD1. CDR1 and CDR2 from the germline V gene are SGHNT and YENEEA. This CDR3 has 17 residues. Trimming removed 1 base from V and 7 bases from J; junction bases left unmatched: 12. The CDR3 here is CASSLGGPGQGSSGYTF. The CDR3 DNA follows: TGTGCCAGCAGCTTAGGAGGGCCGGGACAGGGGTCATCTGGCTACACCTTC.

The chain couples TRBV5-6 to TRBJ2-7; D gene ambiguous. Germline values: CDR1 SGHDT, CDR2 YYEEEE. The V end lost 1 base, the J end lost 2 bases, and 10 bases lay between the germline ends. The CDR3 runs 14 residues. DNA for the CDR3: TGTGCCAGCAGCTTGTATGGCAGAACCTACGAGCAGTACTTC. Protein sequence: CASSLYGRTYEQYF.

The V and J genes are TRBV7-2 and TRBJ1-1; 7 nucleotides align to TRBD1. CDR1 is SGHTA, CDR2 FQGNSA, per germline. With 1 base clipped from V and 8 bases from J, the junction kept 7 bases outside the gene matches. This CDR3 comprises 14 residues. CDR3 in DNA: TGTGCCAGCAGCTTAGACGGGTCGGACAGGGAAGCTTTCTTT. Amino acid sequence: CASSLDGSDREAFF.

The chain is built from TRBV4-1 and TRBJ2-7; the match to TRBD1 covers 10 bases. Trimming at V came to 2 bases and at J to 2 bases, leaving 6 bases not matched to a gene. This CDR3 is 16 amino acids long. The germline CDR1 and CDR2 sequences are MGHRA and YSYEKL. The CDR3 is CASSQLAGTGAYEQYF. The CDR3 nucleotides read TGCGCCAGCAGCCAACTCGCGGGGACAGGGGCCTACGAGCAGTACTTC.

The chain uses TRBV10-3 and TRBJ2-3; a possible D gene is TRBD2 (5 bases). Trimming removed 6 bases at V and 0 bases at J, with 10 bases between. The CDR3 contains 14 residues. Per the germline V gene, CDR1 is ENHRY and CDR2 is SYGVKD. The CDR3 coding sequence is TGTGCCATCAGGGACTTTGGAAGCACAGATACGCAGTATTTT. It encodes CAIRDFGSTDTQYF.

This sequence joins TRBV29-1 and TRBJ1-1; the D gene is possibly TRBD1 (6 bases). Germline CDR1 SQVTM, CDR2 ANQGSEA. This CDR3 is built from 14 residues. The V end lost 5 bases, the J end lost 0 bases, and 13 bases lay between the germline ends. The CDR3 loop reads CSVFATGLNTEAFF. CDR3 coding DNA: TGCAGCGTTTTCGCCACAGGGTTGAACACTGAAGCTTTCTTT.

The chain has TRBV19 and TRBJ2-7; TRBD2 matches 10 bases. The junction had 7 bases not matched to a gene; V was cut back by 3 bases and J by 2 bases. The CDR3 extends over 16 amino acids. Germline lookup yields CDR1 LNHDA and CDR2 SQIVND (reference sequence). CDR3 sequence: CASSIGAGGTPYEQYF. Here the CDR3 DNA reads TGTGCCAGTAGTATCGGAGCGGGGGGGACACCCTACGAGCAGTACTTC.

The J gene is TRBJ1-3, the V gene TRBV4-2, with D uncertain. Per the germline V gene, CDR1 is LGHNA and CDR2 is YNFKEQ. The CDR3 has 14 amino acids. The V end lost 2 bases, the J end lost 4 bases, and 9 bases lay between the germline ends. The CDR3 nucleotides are TGTGCCAGCAGCCAAAAAATACGGGGAAACACCATATATTTT. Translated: CASSQKIRGNTIYF.